This TCR beta chain was sequenced for a study of regulatory T cells in long-lasting Graves disease. General study findings and limits: Newly diagnosed patients had higher TCR diversity than persistent Graves' patients did.

Ten or more counts support this clonotype. Its antigen is not known. Arm-PCR with iRepertoire HTBI primers amplified the CDR3 regions for these TCR beta libraries. Each CDR3 protein is one row after TCRdb ran MiXCR on the multiplex PCR reads. This table holds 450,000 to 500,000 distinct CDR3 sequences, under 20% found once. Documented time point: newly diagnosed GD, antithyroid drugs for less than 3 months. Researchers made the TCR library from RNA that was extracted from PBMCs. A further study also used this sample, focusing on T cells in Graves' hyperthyroidism and ophthalmopathy.

Source: peripheral blood mononuclear cells (PBMCs), taken at new diagnosis, from a patient treated with antithyroid drugs. The clonotype was recovered from a man aged 35-49 years with Graves disease.

CDR3 sequence reads: CATSSSRSSYNEQFF. In DNA form, the CDR3 reads TGTGCCACCAGCAGTAGCAGGAGCTCCTACAATGAGCAGTTCTTC. J is TRBJ2-1 and V is TRBV15; D not resolved. The CDR3 runs 15 residues. The germline V and J ends were trimmed by 3 bases and 0 bases, with 9 bases remaining between them. Germline V CDR1 and CDR2: LNHNV, YYDKDF (reference sequence).